One and the same sample provided the 10 T cell receptor beta chains below, sequenced in a study of blood T cell repertoires in COVID-19 (dated by TCRdb to between 2020 and 2021). Library method: the immunoSEQ multiplex PCR assay. TCRdb's version of the immuneACCESS table is confined to in-frame rearrangements and falls short of the full clone set. An unresolved V gene accounts for under half of the shortfall where checked; the remainder is of unknown origin. This sample lists 160,000 or so clones; roughly nine tenths were detected once. The ten largest clones take up about 15% of the sample. The sequenced sample was peripheral blood. These receptors originate from a woman in her forties with acute or convalescent COVID-19.

The J gene is TRBJ2-3, the V gene TRBV19; D is undetermined. V was pared by 2 bases and J by 0 bases, with 9 bases between. The CDR3 length is 15 residues. Germline V gene lookup returns CDR1 LNHDA and CDR2 SQIVND (reference sequence). For the CDR3, the DNA is TGTGCCAGTAGTATACTTACACCTAGCACAGATACGCAGTATTTT. It yields the protein CASSILTPSTDTQYF.

This clone was counted only a few times. The rearrangement links TRBV5-1 to TRBJ1-5, with D possibly being TRBD1 (5 bases). The V and J ends lost 5 bases and 6 bases respectively, with 12 bases between them. CDR1 and CDR2 from the germline V gene are SGHRS and YFSETQ. CDR3 length: 13 residues. This chain's CDR3 is CASRTDSAQPQHF. In DNA, the CDR3 is TGCGCCAGCAGAACCGACAGTGCTCAGCCCCAGCATTTT.

The chain has TRBV19 and TRBJ1-5, with D perhaps TRBD1 (6 bases). Germline lookup yields CDR1 LNHDA and CDR2 SQIVND (reference sequence). This CDR3 contains 17 residues. V was cut by 2 bases and J by 0 bases, with 14 bases left in between. In DNA, the CDR3 is TGTGCCAGTAGTATATCGGGCCAGGGGTATAGCAATCAGCCCCAGCATTTT. The encoded protein is CASSISGQGYSNQPQHF.

The chain carries TRBV6-2 or TRBV6-3 and TRBJ2-7; weak D call: TRBD1 (6 bases). The V gene's germline CDR1 is MNHEY and CDR2 SVGEGT. Trimming cost V 5 bases and J 2 bases, with 13 bases left between them. The CDR3 has 14 residues. CDR3 sequence (DNA): TGTGCCAGCAGTCCGGGACACCCTACCTACGAGCAGTACTTC. As protein: CASSPGHPTYEQYF.

The chain employs TRBV7-9 and TRBJ1-5, with D possibly TRBD1 on 6 matching bases. V lost 5 bases and J lost 4, with 12 bases in between. Looked up from germline, CDR1 is SEHNR and CDR2 is FQNEAQ (reference sequence). This CDR3 is 14 amino acids long. The CDR3: CASSLSTGNQPQHF. The CDR3 coding sequence is TGTGCCAGCAGCCTCTCGACAGGAAATCAGCCCCAGCATTTT.

The rearrangement uses TRBV18 and TRBJ2-3; D perhaps matches TRBD2 (6 bases). There are 15 residues in the CDR3. Germline V gives CDR1 KGHSH, CDR2 LQKENI. V was clipped by 3 bases and J by 6 bases, with 16 bases between them. The CDR3 sequence is CASSPVTAAGDTQYF. Written as DNA, the CDR3 is TGTGCCAGCTCACCTGTGACAGCGGCGGGGGATACGCAGTATTTT.

The rearrangement joins TRBV2 to TRBJ2-2; a possible D gene is TRBD2 (5 bases). The CDR3 loop spans 14 amino acids. CDR1 and CDR2 from the germline V gene are SNHLY and FYNNEI. Trimming cost V 6 bases and J 5 bases, with 13 bases left between them. In DNA, the CDR3 is TGTGCCAGCAGCGCGAACCGGGGTACCGGGGAGCTGTTTTTT. Translated, it gives CASSANRGTGELFF. Looking up the rest from reference TRBV2 and TRBJ2-2 gives the full variable domain: EPEVTQTPSHQVTQMGQEVILRCVPISNHLYFYWYRQILGQKVEFLVSFYNNEISEKSEIFDDQFSVERPDGSNFTLKIRSTKLEDSAMYFCASSANRGTGELFFGEGSRLTVL.

This rearrangement joins TRBV7-3 to TRBJ2-3; 9 bases map to TRBD2. This CDR3 contains 14 residues. V lost 5 bases and J lost 4; bases outside the gene matches: 4. Germline V gene lookup returns CDR1 SGHTA and CDR2 FQGTGA. The CDR3 is CASSRSGGADTQYF. Here the CDR3 DNA reads TGTGCCAGCAGCCGTAGCGGGGGTGCAGATACGCAGTATTTT. The full variable domain, rest sourced from reference TRBV7-3 and TRBJ2-3, is GAGVSQTPSNKVTEKGKYVELRCDPISGHTALYWYRQSLGQGPEFLIYFQGTGAADDSGLPNDRFFAVRPEGSVSTLKIQRTERGDSAVYLCASSRSGGADTQYFGPGTRLTVL.

The rearrangement links TRBV28 to TRBJ2-2; D may be TRBD2 (6 bases). This CDR3 is 16 amino acids long. Germline CDR1 MDHEN, CDR2 SYDVKM. Trimming cost V 3 bases and J 1 base, with 12 bases left between them. The CDR3 region is CASSFLGLLNTGELFF. For the CDR3, the DNA is TGTGCCAGCAGTTTCCTGGGACTCTTGAACACCGGGGAGCTGTTTTTT.

This clone came up once. This chain joins TRBV5-8 and TRBJ2-5; the D gene is possibly TRBD1 (6 bases). Per the germline V gene, CDR1 is SGHTS and CDR2 is YDEGEE. Trimming stripped 8 bases from V and 1 base from J, with 12 bases between. This CDR3 has 13 amino acids. CDR3 amino acids: CARRGGFQETQYF. The CDR3 DNA reads TGTGCCAGGAGAGGGGGTTTCCAAGAGACCCAGTACTTC.